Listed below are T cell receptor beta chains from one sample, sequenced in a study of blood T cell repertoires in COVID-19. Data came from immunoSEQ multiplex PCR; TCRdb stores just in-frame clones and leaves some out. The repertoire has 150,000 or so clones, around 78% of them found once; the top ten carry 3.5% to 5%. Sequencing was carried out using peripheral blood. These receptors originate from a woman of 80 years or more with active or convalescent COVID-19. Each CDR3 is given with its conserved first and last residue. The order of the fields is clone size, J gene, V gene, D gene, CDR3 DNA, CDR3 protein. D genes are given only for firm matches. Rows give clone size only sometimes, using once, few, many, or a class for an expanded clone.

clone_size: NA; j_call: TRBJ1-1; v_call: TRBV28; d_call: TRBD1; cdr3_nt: TGTGCCAGCAGCACAGGGGGCATGAACACTGAAGCTTTCTTT; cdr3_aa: CASSTGGMNTEAFF
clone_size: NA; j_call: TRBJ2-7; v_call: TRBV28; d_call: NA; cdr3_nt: TGTGCCAGCAGTCCAACAGGGATCCCCTACGAGCAGTACTTC; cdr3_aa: CASSPTGIPYEQYF
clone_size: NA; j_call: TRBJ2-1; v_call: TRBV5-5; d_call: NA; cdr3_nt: TGTGCCAGCAGCTTATGGTCGAGCAATGAGCAGTTCTTC; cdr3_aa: CASSLWSSNEQFF
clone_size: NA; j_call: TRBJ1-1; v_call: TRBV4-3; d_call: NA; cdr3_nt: TGCGCCAGCAGCCAAGAAAGAACAGGAAGTGATATGAACACTGAAGCTTTCTTT; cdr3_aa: CASSQERTGSDMNTEAFF
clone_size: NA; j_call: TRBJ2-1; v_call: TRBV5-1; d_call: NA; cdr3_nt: TGCGCCAGCAGCTTGGCCGGACGGGGCAATGAGCAGTTCTTC; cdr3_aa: CASSLAGRGNEQFF
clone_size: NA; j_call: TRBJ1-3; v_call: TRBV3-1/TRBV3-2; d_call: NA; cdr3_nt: TGTGCCAGCAGCCAGCTCAGGCGCTCTGGAAACACCATATATTTT; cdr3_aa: CASSQLRRSGNTIYF
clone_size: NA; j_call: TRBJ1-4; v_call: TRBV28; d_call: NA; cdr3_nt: TGTGCCAGCAGTTTGGACGGACTCGTCGTAGGAAAACTGTTTTTT; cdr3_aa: CASSLDGLVVGKLFF
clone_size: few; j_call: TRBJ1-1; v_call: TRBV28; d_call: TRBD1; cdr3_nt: TGTGCCAGCAGTTTATTGACAGGGAGCACTGAAGCTTTCTTT; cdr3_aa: CASSLLTGSTEAFF
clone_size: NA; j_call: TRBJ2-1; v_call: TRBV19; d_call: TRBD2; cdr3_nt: TGTGCCAGTAGTACCAGTAGCGGGGGGGAGTACAATGAGCAGTTCTTC; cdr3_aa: CASSTSSGGEYNEQFF
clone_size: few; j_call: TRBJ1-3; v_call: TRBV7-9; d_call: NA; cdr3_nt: TGTGCCAGCAGCCCAAGTGGGCTCGGAAACACCATATATTTT; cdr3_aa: CASSPSGLGNTIYF
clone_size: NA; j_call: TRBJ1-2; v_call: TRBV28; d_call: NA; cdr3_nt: TGTGCCAGCAGTTCGGACAGATTGTATGGCTACACCTTC; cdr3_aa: CASSSDRLYGYTF
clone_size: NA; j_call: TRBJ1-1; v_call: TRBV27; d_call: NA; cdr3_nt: TGTGCCAGCAGTTTTGCCTTTCCAGGGGTCGGATACACTGAAGCTTTCTTT; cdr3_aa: CASSFAFPGVGYTEAFF
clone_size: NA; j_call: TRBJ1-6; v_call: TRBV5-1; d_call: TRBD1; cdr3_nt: TGCGCCAGCAGCTCCTCCGGGACAGGGAGGGCTTCACCCCTCCACTTT; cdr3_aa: CASSSSGTGRASPLHF
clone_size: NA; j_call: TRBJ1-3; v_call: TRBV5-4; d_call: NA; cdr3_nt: TGTGCCAGCAGCTTTGGAGGTCCTAGCTCTGGAAACACCATATATTTT; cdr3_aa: CASSFGGPSSGNTIYF
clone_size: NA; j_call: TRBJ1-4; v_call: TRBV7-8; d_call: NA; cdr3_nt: TGTGCCAGCAGCTTCGGCAGGGGCAGTGAAAAACTGTTTTTT; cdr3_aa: CASSFGRGSEKLFF
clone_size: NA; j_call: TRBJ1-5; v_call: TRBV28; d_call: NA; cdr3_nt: TGTGCCAGCAGTTTAAGGAGAAGGAATCAGCCCCAGCATTTT; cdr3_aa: CASSLRRRNQPQHF
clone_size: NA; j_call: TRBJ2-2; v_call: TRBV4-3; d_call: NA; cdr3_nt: TGCGCCAGCAGCCAAGTTTCAGGAATGGGGGAGCTGTTTTTT; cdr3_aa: CASSQVSGMGELFF
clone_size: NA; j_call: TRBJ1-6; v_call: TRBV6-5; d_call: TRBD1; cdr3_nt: TGTGCCAGCAGGCAGACAGGGGTAAATAATTCACCCCTCCACTTT; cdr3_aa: CASRQTGVNNSPLHF
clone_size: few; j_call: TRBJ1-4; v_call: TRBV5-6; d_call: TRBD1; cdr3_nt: TGTGCCAGCAGCCGGGACAGCGGAGATGAAAAACTGTTTTTT; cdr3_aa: CASSRDSGDEKLFF
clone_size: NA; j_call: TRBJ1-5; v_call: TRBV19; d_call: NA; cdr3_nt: TGTGCCAGTAGTCCGGACAGTCGTGGCAATCAGCCCCAGCATTTT; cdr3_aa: CASSPDSRGNQPQHF
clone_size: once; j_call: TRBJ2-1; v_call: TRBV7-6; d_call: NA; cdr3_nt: TGTGCCAGCAGCTTAGATGGAATAGCTGGTGAGCAGTTCTTC; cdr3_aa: CASSLDGIAGEQFF
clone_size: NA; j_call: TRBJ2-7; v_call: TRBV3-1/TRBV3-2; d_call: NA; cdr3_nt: TGTGCCAGCAGCCAAATCGACGAGCAGTACTTC; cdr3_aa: CASSQIDEQYF
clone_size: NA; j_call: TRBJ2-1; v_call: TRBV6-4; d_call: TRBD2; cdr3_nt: TGTGCCAGCAGTGACTCGCCTAGCGGGGCGTACAATGAGCAGTTCTTC; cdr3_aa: CASSDSPSGAYNEQFF
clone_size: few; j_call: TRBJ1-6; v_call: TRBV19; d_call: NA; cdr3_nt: TGTGCCAGTAATCAAGGCCAGGATAATTCACCCCTCCACTTT; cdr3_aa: CASNQGQDNSPLHF